This record concerns one T cell receptor beta chain sequence. This clone has more than one count but fewer than ten. The antigen it recognizes is unknown. No clone much larger than this one lies a single base away; base qualities are absent. This entry comes from a study of beta chain features in type 1 diabetes listed by TCRdb under 2018. Study-wide context: Mean age, gender distribution, total cell number and subset yield were not different between patients and healthy donors. A total of some 110 million sorted cells were examined across all samples, and a strong correlation was observed between cell number per subset and RNA yield. In the study, TCRB repertoires of sorted circulating CD4+ T cell subsets from recently diagnosed type 1 diabetes patients were compared with those of matched healthy donors. Regulatory and stem cell-like memory subsets were isolated from only 8 patients and roughly 8 healthy donors, whereas naive and central memory subsets came from all 30 or so donors.

The entire isolated RNA was reverse transcribed using the High Capacity cDNA Reverse Transcription Kit, and thus expressed TCRB transcripts were sequenced. Deep immunoSEQ sequencing was performed on naive, central memory and regulatory T cell samples, with an average of roughly 3.5 million total reads per sample. After sorted cells were lysed in RLT buffer, RNA was extracted with DNase-treated RNeasy Micro or Mini kits, with the choice depending on cell number. To prevent cross-contamination, each cell subset was processed individually, whereas patient and healthy donor samples were processed jointly. The immunoSEQ multiplex PCR was used to amplify TCRB sequences from cDNA, yielding 87-bp fragments that span the CDR3 region. Amplicons were sequenced on the Illumina HiSeq platform. Concerning the study's data processing: Synthetic template baselines were used to correct PCR bias computationally, reads within Hamming distance 2 were collapsed, and singletons that could not be merged were discarded. Reads were aligned against IMGT to assign V, D and J genes, CDR3 length and insertions or deletions at six rearrangement sites. Within each subset, clonotype counts were normalized to the number of sorted cells before true diversity and Gini coefficients were calculated with the tcR R package. The overlap coefficient, calculated on TCRB nucleotide sequences, was used to quantify repertoire sharing. Out-of-frame TCRB sequences from naive cells were analyzed as a proxy for the pre-selection repertoire. TCRdb provides this immuneACCESS table in a form limited to in-frame rearrangements. Some clones are lacking; in checked studies, under half of them reflect an unresolved V gene, and why the rest are absent is not known. V, J and clone size were drawn from that table, and D and trimming were deduced from the DNA. The sample data list about 360,000 clones, and roughly 12% of these were observed just once. The ten largest clones represent approximately 0.015% of the sample.

Each donor gave one peripheral blood draw, averaging approximately 0.12 L, which was collected into heparinised tubes. Naive, central memory, regulatory and stem cell-like memory CD4+ T cells were sorted on a BD FACSAria II using a panel including CD45RO, CCR7, CD25, CD127, CD95 and CD27. Every sorted population had a purity above 95%. PBMCs were separated immediately by Lymphoprep density gradient centrifugation and were stained directly, without being cultured. So that batch effects would be minimized, each experiment stained and sorted samples in pairs, pairing one healthy donor with one patient. Taken from the germline V gene (reference sequence), the CDR1 and CDR2 loops are GTSNPN and SVGIG. Trimming leaves V shorter by 2 bases and J shorter by 3 bases, with the junction holding 4 bases beyond the gene matches. The CDR3, from cysteine to phenylalanine, totals 14 residues. Only the CDR3 DNA stays, 42 bases, in frame from base 1.

Here is what the overall study found, with its caveats: Because the HLA sub-analyses included only small numbers of individuals, any influence of HLA type on TCRB rearrangement was left unresolved. PCR might favor shorter templates, but patient and control samples were amplified and corrected together, so any skew would affect both groups equally. Patients with type 1 diabetes made fewer insertions and deleted more nucleotides at VDJ recombination sites, implying thymic rearrangement abnormalities. Naive, central memory and regulatory TCRB repertoires appeared more similar among patients than among healthy donors. Because cDNA was sequenced instead of genomic DNA, activated cells with high expression could be over-represented, although the groups did not differ in activation or CD3 levels. Type 1 diabetes patients showed a moderate but significant shortening of TCRB CDR3 length in all four CD4+ subsets.

The receptor was derived from a man aged 18 to 29 in good health. The chain is made from TRBV30 and TRBJ1-3; TRBD1 fits 7 bases in the junction. Specimen: naive CD4+ T cells from blood. According to the study, the label for this sample's cell subset or site signals: true naive CD4+ T cells. The sequenced DNA: TGTGCCTGGAGTCCAGGGACAGATGGAAACACCATATATTTT. Translated, this gives CAWSPGTDGNTIYF. With all but the CDR3 taken from the reference TRBV30 and TRBJ1-3 genes, the full variable domain is: SQTIHQWPATLVQPVGSPLSLECTVEGTSNPNLYWYRQAAGRGLQLLFYSVGIGQISSEVPQNLSASRPQDRQFILSSKKLLLSDSGFYLCAWSPGTDGNTIYFGEGSWLTVV.